The present TCR beta chain was sequenced within a study of cytomegalovirus exposure and HLA in healthy donors. As regards this clone: Its cognate antigen is unknown.

V gave up 3 bases and J gave up 4 bases; unmatched junction bases: 10. CDR1 is KGHSH, CDR2 LQKENI, per germline. There are 16 residues in the CDR3. Whole-study findings and limits: According to reports, the classifier identified cytomegalovirus status with high specificity and sensitivity. Productive status was seen about 87% or about 30% of the time for most TCR beta V segments in an earlier analysis.

In the PCR, 60 Vbeta and 13 Jbeta primers were used. The table came from immunoSEQ multiplex PCR; TCRdb's copy has only in-frame clones and leaves some out. Here the sample spans 150,000 to 200,000 clones, around 79% being singletons. This clonotype originated in a man in his forties in good health and CMV-seropositive. The chain recombines TRBV18 with TRBJ2-5, with 8 bases identical to TRBD2. Specimen: PBMCs. The CDR3 region is CASSPISGRPAETQYF. CDR3 nucleotides: TGTGCCAGCTCACCGATAAGCGGGAGACCTGCAGAGACCCAGTACTTC.